This T cell receptor beta chain is from a study of blood T cell repertoires in COVID-19. This clone was counted once. The germline gene is not matched at one end of the junction; a read error may be the cause. Germline V gene sequence: CDR1 SGHRS, CDR2 YFSETQ. This CDR3 spans 14 amino acids. Study members were between roughly 18 and 89 years old and lived in some 26 US regions. The assay was immunoSEQ multiplex PCR, and TCRdb's table has in-frame clones only and misses some. The repertoire holds around 340,000 clones, with around nine tenths as singletons. The chain recombines TRBV5-1 with TRBJ2-7, with D uncertain. Material: PBMCs or T cells enriched from blood (not recorded which). The TCR was taken from a woman aged 25 to 45 who had been exposed to COVID-19. The CDR3 DNA is TGCGCCAGCAGCTTTGGATCCACCAACTACGGGCAGTACTTC. Its translation is CASSFGSTNYGQYF.